This TCR beta chain was observed in a study of blood T cell repertoires in COVID-19. For the study at large: The United States, Italy and Spain were the sources of the acute and convalescent COVID-19 samples. PBMCs, B-cell-depleted T cells, or T cells provided the cDNA or gDNA that made up the material.

Trimming took 0 bases from V and 4 from J, leaving 15 bases between them. This CDR3 has 15 residues. Germline CDR1 GTSNPN, CDR2 SVGIG (reference sequence). In the study's own analysis: The assay estimated nucleated cells by amplifying reference gene primers. The table came from immunoSEQ multiplex PCR; TCRdb's copy has only in-frame clones and leaves some out. From that table come the V and J calls and clone size; the DNA was used to work out D and trimming. Among about 79,000 clones listed, around 89% were seen once. The chain combines TRBV30 with TRBJ1-2, with D tentatively TRBD1 (6 bases). Sequenced material: peripheral blood. The origin of this receptor is a man in his 70s with active or convalescent COVID-19. The CDR3 bases are TGTGCCTGGAGTGTATTAGGGGGTTTCATCTATGGCTACACCTTC. Protein sequence: CAWSVLGGFIYGYTF. Full variable domain (remainder filled in from reference TRBV30 and TRBJ1-2): SQTIHQWPATLVQPVGSPLSLECTVEGTSNPNLYWYRQAAGRGLQLLFYSVGIGQISSEVPQNLSASRPQDRQFILSSKKLLLSDSGFYLCAWSVLGGFIYGYTFGSGTRLTVV.